This T cell receptor beta chain is drawn from a study of blood T cell repertoires in COVID-19. Study-level background: Collection of acute and convalescent COVID-19 samples took place in the United States, Italy and Spain. The cDNA or gDNA used as material had been derived from T cells, B-cell-depleted T cells, or PBMCs.

Original processing methods: Reference gene primer amplification yielded estimated nucleated cell counts. TCRdb's copy holds only in-frame clones and misses some; the assay was immunoSEQ multiplex PCR. V and J calls and clone size follow that table, whereas D and trimming were derived from the DNA. The sample yields 90,000 to 100,000 clones, 70% to 85% seen once. This CDR3 comprises 15 residues. Losses at the gene ends were 4 bases for V and 2 bases for J; bases not matched to a gene: 6. The germline gives CDR1 SGHRS, CDR2 YFSETQ. The V and J genes are TRBV5-1 and TRBJ1-2, with 9 bases identical to TRBD1. The clonotype comes from a human donor in a cohort sampled during active COVID-19. Sequenced material: peripheral blood. The CDR3 sequence is CASSTQGTGNYGYTF. For the CDR3, the DNA is TGCGCCAGCAGCACCCAGGGGACAGGGAACTATGGCTACACCTTC.